This T cell receptor (beta chain) was documented in a study of blood T cell repertoires in COVID-19 (dated by TCRdb to about 2020). In terms of the full investigation: Collaborator samples came from the United States, Italy and Spain and covered acute and convalescent phases of COVID-19. Deeply sampled blood TCRbeta repertoires from subjects exposed to, actively infected with, or recovered from COVID-19 were included in the dataset. The repertoires were made available in a free public database intended to serve as a resource for research on the immune response to SARS-CoV-2. The material from the prospective study consisted of cDNA or gDNA derived from T cells, B-cell-depleted T cells, or PBMCs. Where available, HLA class I and class II types were taken from metadata supplied by the sample provider and were not determined by assay-based typing. Samples were obtained from the ongoing ImmuneRACE study (first 160 participants) and from over a thousand subjects provided by 6 global collaborators. Nearly every sample came with metadata listing a de-identified subject ID, COVID-19 status, age in years and sex. Broader findings and caveats from the paper: Clinical and demographic metadata were provided uncurated, with the amount varying by source and participant.

V has 0 bases trimmed and J has 5 bases trimmed; junction bases matching no gene number 3. The cysteine opens and the phenylalanine closes a CDR3 of 14 amino acids. The retained sequence is limited to the CDR3, 42 bases, with the frame set at the first base. CDR1 MGHRA and CDR2 YSYEKL were looked up in the germline V gene. Whole blood was collected in K2EDTA tubes by collaborating institutions according to the institutions' own protocols. For TCRbeta analysis, collaborators shipped samples in one of three forms: frozen whole blood, isolated PBMCs, or DNA extracted from either of those sample types. The immunoSEQ Assay, a bias-controlled multiplex PCR, was used to amplify TCRbeta CDR3 regions from genomic DNA. On the authors' methods: Nucleated cell counts per sample were estimated from amplification of reference gene primers within the assay. Sequence reads were collapsed and filtered to measure the absolute abundance of every unique TCRbeta CDR3 rearrangement. For each sample, productive Simpson clonality was calculated as the square root of Simpson's diversity index across productive rearrangements. TCRdb limited this immuneACCESS table to in-frame rearrangements with V and J called. A share of clones is missing; checked studies link under half to unresolved V genes, and the rest is unexplained. The DNA gave D and trimming, while V, J and clone size come from that table. This sample holds a few hundred thousand clones; about 80% were observed only once. Around 6.8% of the sample comes from the top ten.

Concerning this clone: The antigen it binds to is not known. Qualities for individual bases were not recorded, and no much larger clone is one base off.

This TCR was sampled from a woman between 45 and 60 years old with acute or convalescent COVID-19. Sample: peripheral blood. The sequence is built from TRBV4-1 and TRBJ1-1, with 7 bases aligning to TRBD1. The CDR3 corresponds to CASSQDSRGTEAFF. The DNA is TGCGCCAGCAGCCAAGATTCCAGGGGGACTGAAGCTTTCTTT.